The 13 T cell receptor beta chains below come from one sample, sequenced in a study of CD8+ T cells in alopecia areata. It was cDNA, reverse transcribed from extracted RNA, that served as the sequencing template. TCRdb's copy holds only in-frame clones and misses some; the assay was immunoSEQ multiplex PCR. The sample lists roughly 210,000 clones; about 40% were seen once. Indicated treatment: oral pan-JAK inhibitor, 5-10 mg twice daily. Sequenced material: CD4+ T cells sorted from blood, taken around week 36, from a patient treated with tofacitinib. These receptors were obtained from a human donor with alopecia areata.

The CDR3 bases are TGTGCCAGCAGCTTAAATTCACCGTTTCTCCTCCGGCAGGAGACCCAGTACTTC. It yields the protein CASSLNSPFLLRQETQYF. This chain joins TRBV11-2 and TRBJ2-5; D is uncertain. Germline loops: CDR1 SGHAT, CDR2 FQNNGV. Deletions cut 2 bases from V and 5 bases from J, with 24 bases between. This CDR3 is 18 amino acids long.

In its sample, this clone was seen once. The chain combines TRBV6-4 with TRBJ2-3; 8 positions agree with TRBD1. The ends lost 4 bases at V and 0 bases at J; junction bases unmatched: 0. Germline loops: CDR1 MRHNA, CDR2 SNTAGT. The CDR3 length is 14 residues. CDR3 in amino acids: CASSGTGSTDTQYF. In DNA form, the CDR3 reads TGTGCCAGCAGTGGGACAGGGAGCACAGATACGCAGTATTTT.

The chain couples TRBV5-1 to TRBJ2-7; TRBD1 matches 11 bases. V lost 1 base and J lost 3; bases outside the gene matches: 6. The germline V gene encodes CDR1 SGHRS and CDR2 YFSETQ. CDR3 size: 16 residues. The CDR3 DNA reads as TGCGCCAGCAGCTTGCCTGGGGGACAGGGGGTCTACGAGCAGTACTTC. Protein sequence: CASSLPGGQGVYEQYF.

The rearrangement joins TRBV2 to TRBJ2-4, with 9 positions matching TRBD2. The CDR3 totals 13 residues. CDR1 is SNHLY, CDR2 FYNNEI, per germline. V was clipped by 8 bases and J by 7 bases; unmatched bases: 6. CDR3 nucleotides: TGTGCCAGCGGGACTAGCCTCACGAACATTCAGTACTTC. Translating gives CASGTSLTNIQYF.

There are many counts of this clone. The chain carries TRBV27 and TRBJ2-7; D not resolved. The CDR3 totals 13 residues. V lost 5 bases and J lost 2, with 10 bases in between. From germline, CDR1 is MNHEY and CDR2 SMNVEV (reference sequence). DNA for the CDR3: TGTGCCAGCAGTCGGGCAGGCGCCTACGAGCAGTACTTC. Translated, it gives CASSRAGAYEQYF.

This clone was counted between two and nine times. This chain connects TRBV7-9 to TRBJ2-7, with 10 nucleotides matching TRBD2. Germline CDR1 is SEHNR and CDR2 is FQNEAQ (reference sequence). V dropped 3 bases and J dropped 6; count of bases not matched to a gene: 5. The CDR3 runs to 14 residues. CDR3 coding DNA: TGTGCCAGCAGCTTTCCTAGCGGGAGTTCCGAGCAGTACTTC. Its protein product is CASSFPSGSSEQYF.

The chain is built from TRBV30 and TRBJ2-1; TRBD2 agrees at 7 bases. CDR1 is GTSNPN, CDR2 SVGIG, per germline (reference sequence). The CDR3 spans 14 residues. With V trimmed by 2 bases and J by 4 bases, 5 bases remained unmatched. CDR3 in DNA: TGTGCCTGGAGTCGTGGCGGGGGTTACAATGAGCAGTTCTTC. Translation: CAWSRGGGYNEQFF.

The gene calls are TRBV9 and TRBJ2-3; TRBD1 might be the D (6 bases). The V gene lost 3 bases and the J gene lost 6 bases, with 20 bases spanning the gap. Germline values: CDR1 SGDLS, CDR2 YYNGEE. This CDR3 has 16 amino acids. The CDR3, as DNA: TGTGCCAGCAGCGCCCTGGGAACGACAGGAACGGATACGCAGTATTTT. It codes for CASSALGTTGTDTQYF.

This clone was detected a few times. This sequence joins TRBV29-1 and TRBJ2-3, with D perhaps matching TRBD2 (5 bases). The V gene lost 8 bases and the J gene lost 8 bases, with 11 bases spanning the gap. The germline CDR1 and CDR2 sequences are SQVTM and ANQGSEA. This CDR3 is 10 amino acids long. CDR3 loop: CSHGEGTQYF. The CDR3 nucleotides read TGCAGCCATGGCGAGGGTACGCAGTATTTT.

This chain connects TRBV29-1 to TRBJ1-1; TRBD1 agrees at 12 bases. This CDR3 is 14 amino acids long. Unmatched junction bases numbered 8, after V lost 7 bases and J lost 5 bases. Germline CDR1 SQVTM, CDR2 ANQGSEA. CDR3 sequence: CSASGQGAGTEAFF. As DNA, the CDR3 is TGCAGCGCATCGGGACAGGGGGCGGGTACTGAAGCTTTCTTT.

This clone was detected many times. V is TRBV7-8 and J is TRBJ2-2; 10 nucleotides line up with TRBD2. Per germline, CDR1 SGHVS and CDR2 FQNEAQ. CDR3 size: 15 residues. Trimming took 4 bases from V and 3 from J; bases not matched to a gene: 2. CDR3 sequence: CASSYGLADTGELFF. The DNA for the CDR3 is TGTGCCAGCAGCTATGGACTAGCGGACACCGGGGAGCTGTTTTTT.

The rearrangement uses TRBV27 and TRBJ2-4, with D tentatively TRBD2 (5 bases). The CDR3 extends over 13 amino acids. The germline V and J ends were trimmed by 3 bases and 8 bases, with 11 bases remaining between them. Germline loops: CDR1 MNHEY, CDR2 SMNVEV (reference sequence). The CDR3 region is CASSFRERDIQYF. In nucleotides, the CDR3 is TGTGCCAGCAGTTTTCGGGAAAGGGACATTCAGTACTTC.

The chain recombines TRBV23-1 with TRBJ2-7; D is possibly TRBD1 (6 bases). TRBV23-1 is treated as an ORF (open reading frame) with a function not yet certain. The V gene lost 2 bases and the J gene lost 6 bases, with 17 bases spanning the gap. This CDR3 has 15 residues. The CDR3 reads CASSQRPGQRSEQYF. DNA for the CDR3: TGCGCCAGCAGTCAACGGCCGGGACAAAGAAGCGAGCAGTACTTC.